Presented here are 21 T cell receptor beta chains from one specimen sequenced in a study of blood T cell repertoires in COVID-19. The repertoire was sequenced with immunoSEQ multiplex PCR; TCRdb's copy has only in-frame clones and lacks some. Altogether some 190,000 clones are present, approximately 80% being singletons, with the ten largest covering about 7.8%. Sequencing was done on a sample of peripheral blood. The source is a woman older than 75 with COVID-19, enrolled during active disease.

The J gene is TRBJ2-5, the V gene TRBV7-9; 9 nucleotides align to TRBD2. V shed 3 bases, J shed 7 bases, and the junction held 6 bases outside the gene matches. This CDR3 spans 14 amino acids. Germline assignment: CDR1 SEHNR and CDR2 FQNEAQ (reference sequence). The CDR3 coding sequence is TGTGCCAGCAGCTTGGCTAGCGGGGTCATGACCCAGTACTTC. It is translated as CASSLASGVMTQYF.

The chain combines TRBV5-6 with TRBJ1-3; tentatively, D is TRBD1 (6 bases). The length of the CDR3 is 15 residues. CDR1 SGHDT and CDR2 YYEEEE come from the germline V gene. V was cut by 5 bases and J by 0 bases, with 12 bases left in between. This CDR3 is CASRYQGTSGNTIYF. CDR3 nucleotide sequence: TGTGCCAGCAGATATCAGGGGACCTCTGGAAACACCATATATTTT.

The genes are TRBV5-1 and TRBJ1-1, with D tentatively TRBD1 (5 bases). The CDR3 covers 14 residues. Germline CDR1 and CDR2: SGHRS and YFSETQ. V dropped 2 bases and J dropped 3 bases, with 11 bases sitting between them. The DNA of the CDR3 is TGCGCCAGCAGCTTAACGGGGGGTGACACTGAAGCTTTCTTT. Its protein is CASSLTGGDTEAFF.

V and J are TRBV5-1 and TRBJ2-5; 7 nucleotides align to TRBD2. J gave up 5 bases and V 0 bases, and 10 bases lay outside the gene matches. The germline V gene encodes CDR1 SGHRS and CDR2 YFSETQ. The CDR3 contains 16 residues. In DNA, the CDR3 is TGCGCCAGCAGCTTGGGAACAGCGGGGAGGGGTGAGACCCAGTACTTC. Its protein product is CASSLGTAGRGETQYF. Drawing the rest from reference TRBV5-1 and TRBJ2-5, the complete variable domain is KAGVTQTPRYLIKTRGQQVTLSCSPISGHRSVSWYQQTPGQGLQFLFEYFSETQRNKGNFPGRFSGRQFSNSRSEMNVSTLELGDSALYLCASSLGTAGRGETQYFGPGTRLLVL.

The CDR3 DNA reads as TGTGCCAGCAGCTCCTGGGGGGTGAGGGGTTACAATGAGCAGTTCTTC. As protein: CASSSWGVRGYNEQFF. The V call is TRBV9, the J call TRBJ2-1; perhaps TRBD2 as D (6 bases). The germline CDR1 and CDR2 sequences are SGDLS and YYNGEE. The CDR3 has 16 residues. Trimming removed 4 bases at V and 4 bases at J, with 18 bases between.

The chain uses TRBV2 and TRBJ2-7, with D unresolved. CDR3 size: 15 residues. The V gene's germline CDR1 is SNHLY and CDR2 FYNNEI. The V and J ends lost 8 bases and 1 base respectively, with 18 bases between them. The CDR3 nucleotides are TGTGCCAGCTCCGGGTTAAGGTTGAGTTCCTACGAGCAGTACTTC. Translation: CASSGLRLSSYEQYF. Using reference TRBV2 and TRBJ2-7 for the parts outside the CDR3, the full variable domain is EPEVTQTPSHQVTQMGQEVILRCVPISNHLYFYWYRQILGQKVEFLVSFYNNEISEKSEIFDDQFSVERPDGSNFTLKIRSTKLEDSAMYFCASSGLRLSSYEQYFGPGTRLTVT.

In this sample, this clone turned up once. The chain combines TRBV2 with TRBJ1-4, with 10 bases aligning to TRBD1. This CDR3 region has 15 residues. CDR1 is SNHLY and CDR2 is FYNNEI in the germline V gene. The junction had 9 bases not matched to a gene; V was cut back by 6 bases and J by 8 bases. The CDR3 spells CASRTRDRGVEKLFF. The CDR3 DNA sequence: TGTGCCAGCAGGACCCGGGACAGGGGAGTCGAAAAACTGTTTTTT.

The genes are TRBV5-4 and TRBJ1-2; D might be TRBD1 (5 bases). Trimming took 6 bases from V and 4 from J, leaving 13 bases between them. The germline gives CDR1 SGHNT, CDR2 YYREEE (reference sequence). CDR3 length: 13 residues. CDR3 bases: TGTGCCAGCACCACTGGGCAGGGCTATGGCTACACCTTC. Translation: CASTTGQGYGYTF.

The genes are TRBV5-5 and TRBJ1-5; TRBD1 might be the D (6 bases). Germline values: CDR1 SGHKS, CDR2 YYEKEE (reference sequence). Trimming took off 0 bases at V and 6 bases at J, with 19 bases between the two ends. The CDR3 consists of 17 residues. For the CDR3, the DNA is TGTGCCAGCAGCTTGGCGGTGGTGCGGGGGGCGGTTCAGCCCCAGCATTTT. Protein sequence: CASSLAVVRGAVQPQHF.

The chain couples TRBV5-4 to TRBJ1-3, with D perhaps matching TRBD1 (5 bases). The CDR3 totals 15 residues. Trimming took off 3 bases at V and 0 bases at J, with 10 bases between the two ends. CDR1 is SGHNT and CDR2 is YYREEE in the germline V gene (reference sequence). Here the CDR3 reads CASSYQGLSGNTIYF. The CDR3 DNA sequence: TGTGCCAGCAGCTATCAGGGACTCTCTGGAAACACCATATATTTT.

In this sample, this clone turned up a few times. V gene TRBV14 combines with J gene TRBJ1-2, with D tentatively TRBD1 (5 bases). This CDR3 region has 15 residues. Between the trimmed V and J ends, which lost 4 bases and 3 bases, there was a span of 15 bases. Germline V CDR1 and CDR2: SGHDN, FVKESK. CDR3 sequence reads: CASSPSGRDYYGYTF. The CDR3 DNA sequence: TGTGCCAGCAGCCCATCGGGCAGGGACTACTATGGCTACACCTTC.

The sample holds one count of this clone. CDR3 in amino acids: CASSLEGGEQYF. The DNA of the CDR3 is TGTGCCAGCAGTTTGGAGGGCGGGGAGCAGTACTTC. The rearrangement links TRBV12-3 or TRBV12-4 to TRBJ2-7, with TRBD2 as a possible D gene (6 bases). The CDR3 is 12 amino acids. The germline V and J ends were trimmed by 3 bases and 7 bases, with 10 bases remaining between them.

This clone was recorded a few times. The V and J genes are TRBV5-6 and TRBJ1-4; TRBD1 matches 9 bases. This CDR3 contains 15 residues. The V gene end was trimmed by 5 bases and the J gene end by 4 bases; junction bases not matched to a gene: 6. CDR1 and CDR2 from the germline V gene are SGHDT and YYEEEE. In DNA, the CDR3 is TGTGCCAGCAGTCAAAAGACAGGGGGTAATGAAAAACTGTTTTTT. Translation: CASSQKTGGNEKLFF.

The chain joins TRBV19 to TRBJ1-1; a possible D gene is TRBD1 (6 bases). Germline assignment: CDR1 LNHDA and CDR2 SQIVND (reference sequence). The CDR3 sequence is 13 residues long. Trimming shortened V by 7 bases and J by 7 bases, and 16 bases separated the two germline ends. The CDR3 loop reads CASMVGGAYEAFF. DNA for the CDR3: TGTGCCAGTATGGTTGGGGGGGCGTATGAAGCTTTCTTT. Full variable domain (remainder filled in from reference TRBV19 and TRBJ1-1): DGGITQSPKYLFRKEGQNVTLSCEQNLNHDAMYWYRQDPGQGLRLIYYSQIVNDFQKGDIAEGYSVSREKKESFPLTVTSAQKNPTAFYLCASMVGGAYEAFFGQGTRLTVV.

J is TRBJ1-4 and V is TRBV24-1; TRBD1 matches at 11 bases. CDR3 length: 11 residues. V trimming: 7 bases; J trimming: 16 bases; junction bases outside the gene matches: 4. Per the germline V gene, CDR1 is KGHDR and CDR2 is SFDVKD. The CDR3 sequence: CATSGQGAWFF. CDR3 DNA: TGTGCCACCAGCGGACAGGGGGCATGGTTTTTT.

V gene TRBV6-4 combines with J gene TRBJ2-3, with 9 bases matching TRBD2. CDR1 is MRHNA and CDR2 is SNTAGT in the germline V gene. The CDR3 has 18 amino acids. V shed 2 bases, J shed 1 base, and the junction held 10 bases outside the gene matches. The CDR3 nucleotides are TGTGCCAGCAGTGACACCGGCGGCGAGCGGGGGGGCACAGATACGCAGTATTTT. Translated: CASSDTGGERGGTDTQYF.

The rearrangement links TRBV7-2 to TRBJ1-2; 8 bases line up with TRBD1. CDR1 SGHTA and CDR2 FQGNSA come from the germline V gene. The CDR3 loop spans 16 amino acids. V shed 6 bases and J 2 bases; nucleotides not matched to a gene: 11. The CDR3 nucleotides are TGTGCCAGCAGGGGAGGGGGGACAGGTACCAACTATGGCTACACCTTC. Its protein is CASRGGGTGTNYGYTF. The whole variable domain, filled in from reference TRBV7-2 and TRBJ1-2, reads GAGVSQSPSNKVTEKGKDVELRCDPISGHTALYWYRQSLGQGLEFLIYFQGNSAPDKSGLPSDRFSAERTGGSVSTLTIQRTQQEDSAVYLCASRGGGTGTNYGYTFGSGTRLTVV.

This clone occurred a few times. The chain is built from TRBV6-6 and TRBJ1-2; a weak D match, TRBD1 (6 bases). Per germline, CDR1 MNHNY and CDR2 SVGAGI (reference sequence). This CDR3 spans 15 amino acids. Trimming removed 2 bases at V and 0 bases at J, with 10 bases between. DNA for the CDR3: TGTGCCAGCAGTTACACAGGGTTGGCTAACTATGGCTACACCTTC. Its protein product is CASSYTGLANYGYTF.

The chain combines TRBV5-1 with TRBJ2-2; 11 nucleotides agree with TRBD2. CDR1 SGHRS and CDR2 YFSETQ come from the germline V gene. The V and J ends lost 0 bases and 4 bases, in that order; junction bases with no gene match: 5. The CDR3 is 17 residues long. The CDR3 loop is CASSLVLAGGITGELFF. CDR3 nucleotides: TGCGCCAGCAGCTTGGTCCTAGCGGGAGGAATCACCGGGGAGCTGTTTTTT. The full variable domain, with the rest looked up from reference TRBV5-1 and TRBJ2-2, is KAGVTQTPRYLIKTRGQQVTLSCSPISGHRSVSWYQQTPGQGLQFLFEYFSETQRNKGNFPGRFSGRQFSNSRSEMNVSTLELGDSALYLCASSLVLAGGITGELFFGEGSRLTVL.

This chain connects TRBV9 to TRBJ1-3, with TRBD1 matching over 9 bases. After removal of 3 bases from V and 1 base from J, the junction contained 5 bases not matched to a gene. The CDR3 loop spans 16 amino acids. In germline, CDR1 is SGDLS, CDR2 YYNGEE. CDR3 DNA: TGTGCCAGCAGCGCCCCCGGGACAGGGTCTGGAAACACCATATATTTT. The encoded protein is CASSAPGTGSGNTIYF.

This clone occurred once. The J gene is TRBJ1-3, the V gene TRBV4-1, with a tentative D call TRBD1 (5 bases). This CDR3 spans 14 amino acids. Deletions cut 3 bases from V and 10 bases from J, with 16 bases between. Germline V gene lookup returns CDR1 MGHRA and CDR2 YSYEKL. The CDR3 nucleotides are TGCGCCAGCAGCCAGGGGGGACCGGGGAGGACCATATATTTT. This codes for CASSQGGPGRTIYF.